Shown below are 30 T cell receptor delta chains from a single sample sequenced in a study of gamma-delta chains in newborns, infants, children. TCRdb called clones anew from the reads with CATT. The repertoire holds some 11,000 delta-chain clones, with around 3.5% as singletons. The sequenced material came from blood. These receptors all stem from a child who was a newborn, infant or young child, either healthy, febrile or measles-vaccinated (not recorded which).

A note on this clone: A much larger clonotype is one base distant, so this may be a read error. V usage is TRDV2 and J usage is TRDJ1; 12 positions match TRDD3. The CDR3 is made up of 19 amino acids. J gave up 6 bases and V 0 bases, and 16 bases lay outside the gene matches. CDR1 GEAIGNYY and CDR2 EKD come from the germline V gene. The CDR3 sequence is CACDTVPGGYANESNKLIF. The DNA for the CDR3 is TGTGCCTGTGACACCGTTCCTGGGGGATACGCGAACGAGTCCAATAAACTCATCTTT.

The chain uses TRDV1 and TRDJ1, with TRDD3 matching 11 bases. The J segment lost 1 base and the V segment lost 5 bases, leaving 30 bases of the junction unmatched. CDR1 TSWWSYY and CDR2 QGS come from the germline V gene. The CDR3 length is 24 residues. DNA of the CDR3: TGTGCTCTTGGGTCAGGCCTTCCAAAAAGAACTGTACTGGGGGATATACATTTCACCGATAAACTCATCTTT. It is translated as CALGSGLPKRTVLGDIHFTDKLIF.

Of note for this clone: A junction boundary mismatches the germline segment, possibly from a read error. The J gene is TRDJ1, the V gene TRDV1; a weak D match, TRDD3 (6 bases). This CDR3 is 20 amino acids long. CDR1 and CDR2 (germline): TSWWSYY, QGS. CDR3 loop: CALGEYQPWGLRGYTDKPIF. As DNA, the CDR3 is TGTGCTCTTGGGGAATATCAGCCTTGGGGGTTACGGGGCTACACCGATAAACCCATCTTT.

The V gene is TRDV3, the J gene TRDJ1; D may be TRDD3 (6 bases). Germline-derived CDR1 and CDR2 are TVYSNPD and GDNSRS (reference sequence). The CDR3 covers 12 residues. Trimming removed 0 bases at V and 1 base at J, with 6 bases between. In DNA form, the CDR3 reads TGTGCCTTTAGGGGGATCACCGATAAACTCATCTTT. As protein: CAFRGITDKLIF.

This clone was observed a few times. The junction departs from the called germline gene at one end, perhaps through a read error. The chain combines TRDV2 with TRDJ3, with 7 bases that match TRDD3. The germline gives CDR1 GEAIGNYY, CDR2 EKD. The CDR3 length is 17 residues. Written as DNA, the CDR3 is TGTGCCTGTGTCACCGCTGGGGGTTCCTGGGACACCCGACAGATGTTTTTC. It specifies CACVTAGGSWDTRQMFF.

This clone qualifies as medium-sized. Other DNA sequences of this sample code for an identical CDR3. The CDR3 loop is CACDKLGDTDKLIF. The CDR3 DNA reads as TGTGCCTGTGACAAACTGGGGGATACCGATAAACTCATCTTT. The chain uses TRDV2 and TRDJ1; TRDD3 matches 10 bases. The CDR3 has 14 amino acids. The junction had 1 base not matched to a gene; V was cut back by 2 bases and J by 2 bases. Germline V CDR1 and CDR2: GEAIGNYY, EKD.

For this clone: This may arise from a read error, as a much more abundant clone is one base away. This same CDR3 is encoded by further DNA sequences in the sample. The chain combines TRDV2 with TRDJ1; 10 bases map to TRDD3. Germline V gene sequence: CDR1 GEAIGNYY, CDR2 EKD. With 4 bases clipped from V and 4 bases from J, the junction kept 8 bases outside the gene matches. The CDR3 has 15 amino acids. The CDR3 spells CACDQLGDGSDKLIF. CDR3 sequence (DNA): TGTGCCTGTGATCAACTGGGGGATGGGAGCGATAAACTCATCTTT.

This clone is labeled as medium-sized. The CDR3 is CACEPLGEPDKLIF. The CDR3 nucleotides are TGTGCCTGTGAGCCACTGGGGGAACCCGATAAACTCATCTTT. The V and J genes are TRDV2 and TRDJ1; 9 bases align to TRDD3. J lost 3 bases, V lost 4 bases, and 5 bases had no gene match. CDR3 size: 14 residues. CDR1 is GEAIGNYY and CDR2 is EKD in the germline V gene.

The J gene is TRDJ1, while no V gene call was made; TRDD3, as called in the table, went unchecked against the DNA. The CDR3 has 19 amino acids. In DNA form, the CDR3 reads TGTGCTCTTGGGGGCGCAATTAAGAAGCGGGCCACGTACACCGATAAACTCATCTTT. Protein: CALGGAIKKRATYTDKLIF.

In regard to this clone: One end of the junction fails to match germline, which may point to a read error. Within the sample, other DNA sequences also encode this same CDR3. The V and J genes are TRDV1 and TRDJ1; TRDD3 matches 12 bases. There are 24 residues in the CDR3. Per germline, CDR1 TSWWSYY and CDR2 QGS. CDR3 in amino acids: CALGELKLQPRAGGYGTYTDKLIF. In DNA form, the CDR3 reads TGCGCTCTTGGGGAACTAAAACTCCAGCCCCGGGCTGGGGGATACGGGACGTACACCGATAAACTCATCTTT.

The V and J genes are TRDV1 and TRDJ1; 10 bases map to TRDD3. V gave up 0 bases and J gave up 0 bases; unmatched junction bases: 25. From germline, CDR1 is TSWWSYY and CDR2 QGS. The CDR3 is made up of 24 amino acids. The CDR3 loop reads CALGELPFLMLRGWGISHTDKLIF. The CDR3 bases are TGTGCTCTTGGGGAACTTCCCTTCCTGATGCTTCGAGGCTGGGGGATATCTCACACCGATAAACTCATCTTT.

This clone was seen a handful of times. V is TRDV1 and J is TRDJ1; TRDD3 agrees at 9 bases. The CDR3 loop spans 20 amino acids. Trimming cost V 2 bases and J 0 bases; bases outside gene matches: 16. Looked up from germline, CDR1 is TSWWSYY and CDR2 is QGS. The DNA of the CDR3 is TGTGCTCTTGGGGAAAACCGCGTTCAAAGTACTGGGGGAGACACCGATAAACTCATCTTT. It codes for CALGENRVQSTGGDTDKLIF.

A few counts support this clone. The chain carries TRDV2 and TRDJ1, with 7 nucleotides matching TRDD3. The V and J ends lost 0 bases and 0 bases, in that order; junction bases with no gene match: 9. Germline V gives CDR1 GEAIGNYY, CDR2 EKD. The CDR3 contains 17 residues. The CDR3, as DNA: TGTGCCTGTGACACCCCTTGGGGGAGTGAATACACCGATAAACTCATCTTT. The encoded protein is CACDTPWGSEYTDKLIF.

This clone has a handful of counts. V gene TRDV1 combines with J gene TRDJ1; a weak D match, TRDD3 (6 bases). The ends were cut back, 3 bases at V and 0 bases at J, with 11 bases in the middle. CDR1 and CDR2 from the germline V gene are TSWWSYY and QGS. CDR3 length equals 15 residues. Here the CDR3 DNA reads TGTGCTCTTGGGGACCGATACGCGTACACCGATAAACTCATCTTT. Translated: CALGDRYAYTDKLIF.

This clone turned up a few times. The CDR3 loop is CALGEVLRPSYMAGGWTDKLIF. Here the CDR3 DNA reads TGTGCTCTTGGGGAAGTTTTACGGCCTTCCTACATGGCTGGGGGATGGACCGATAAACTCATCTTT. V and J are TRDV1 and TRDJ1, with D perhaps assigned TRDD2 or TRDD3 (9 bases each). From germline, CDR1 is TSWWSYY and CDR2 QGS. The CDR3 has 22 amino acids. Trimming took off 2 bases at V and 2 bases at J, with 33 bases between the two ends.

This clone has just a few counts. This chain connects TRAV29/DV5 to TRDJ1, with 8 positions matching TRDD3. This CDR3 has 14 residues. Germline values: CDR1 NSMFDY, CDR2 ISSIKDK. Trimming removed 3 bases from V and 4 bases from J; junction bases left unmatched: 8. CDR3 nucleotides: TGTGCAGCAACAAGGGGGGATATTAGCGATAAACTCATCTTT. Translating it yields CAATRGDISDKLIF.

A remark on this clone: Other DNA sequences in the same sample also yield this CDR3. The chain's CDR3 is CACDTVTGGSKLIF. The DNA for the CDR3 is TGTGCCTGTGACACCGTTACTGGGGGATCAAAGCTAATCTTT. This chain links TRDV2 with TRDJ1; 10 nucleotides match TRDD3. V shed 0 bases, J shed 14 bases, and the junction held 11 bases outside the gene matches. The CDR3 is 14 residues long. CDR1 GEAIGNYY and CDR2 EKD come from the germline V gene.

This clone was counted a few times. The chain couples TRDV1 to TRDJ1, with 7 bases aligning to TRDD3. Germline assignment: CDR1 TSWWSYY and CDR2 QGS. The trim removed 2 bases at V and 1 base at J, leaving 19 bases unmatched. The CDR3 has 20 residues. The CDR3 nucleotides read TGTGCTCTTGGGGAAAGGGGGATTGGGGGGACTTACCTAATCACCGATAAACTCATCTTT. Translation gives CALGERGIGGTYLITDKLIF.

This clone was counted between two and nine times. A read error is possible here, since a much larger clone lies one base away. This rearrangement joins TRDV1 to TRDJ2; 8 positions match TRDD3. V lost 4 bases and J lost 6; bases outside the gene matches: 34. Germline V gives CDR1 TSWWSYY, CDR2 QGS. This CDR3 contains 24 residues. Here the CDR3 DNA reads TGTGCTCTTGGGGGACGGACACGGACGCCCTCCTCGGGGTGGGGGATCCCTTGGGCAGCACAACTCTTCTTT. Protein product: CALGGRTRTPSSGWGIPWAAQLFF.

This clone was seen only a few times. CDR3 amino acids: CAFPPIGSPGPTDKLIF. DNA for the CDR3: TGTGCCTTCCCCCCAATCGGTTCCCCTGGCCCCACCGATAAACTCATCTTT. The chain carries TRDV3 and TRDJ1; D is uncertain. Trimming pared 3 bases from V and 1 base from J, leaving 24 bases between. The CDR3 totals 17 residues. Germline assignment: CDR1 TVYSNPD and CDR2 GDNSRS (reference sequence).

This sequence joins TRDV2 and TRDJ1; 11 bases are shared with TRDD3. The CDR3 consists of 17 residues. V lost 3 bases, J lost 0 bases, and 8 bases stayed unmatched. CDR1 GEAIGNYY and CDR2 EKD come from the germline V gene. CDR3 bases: TGTGCCTGTGACGCACTACTGGGGGATATGTACACCGATAAACTCATCTTT. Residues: CACDALLGDMYTDKLIF.

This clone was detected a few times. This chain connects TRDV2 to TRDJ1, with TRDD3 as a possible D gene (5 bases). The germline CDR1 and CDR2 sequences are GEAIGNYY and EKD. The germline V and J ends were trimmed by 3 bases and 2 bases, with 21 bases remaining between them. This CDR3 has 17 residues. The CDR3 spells CACDSIGPKRGTDKLIF. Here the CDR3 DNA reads TGTGCCTGTGACTCTATTGGGCCCAAGCGGGGGACCGATAAACTCATCTTT.

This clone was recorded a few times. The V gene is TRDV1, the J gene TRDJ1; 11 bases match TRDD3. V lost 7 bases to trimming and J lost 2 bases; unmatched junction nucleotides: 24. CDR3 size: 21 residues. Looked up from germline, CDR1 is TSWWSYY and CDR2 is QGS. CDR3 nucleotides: TGTGCTCTTGCTAGACCTTCCTACCTACTGGGGGATAGGGGACGGACCGATAAACTCATCTTT. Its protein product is CALARPSYLLGDRGRTDKLIF.

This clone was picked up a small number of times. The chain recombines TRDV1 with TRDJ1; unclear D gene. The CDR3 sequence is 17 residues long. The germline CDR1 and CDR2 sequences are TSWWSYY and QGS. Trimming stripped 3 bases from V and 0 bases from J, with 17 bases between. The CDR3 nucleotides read TGTGCTCTTGGGGAGCTCTTTAGAGAGGGGTACACCGATAAACTCATCTTT. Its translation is CALGELFREGYTDKLIF.

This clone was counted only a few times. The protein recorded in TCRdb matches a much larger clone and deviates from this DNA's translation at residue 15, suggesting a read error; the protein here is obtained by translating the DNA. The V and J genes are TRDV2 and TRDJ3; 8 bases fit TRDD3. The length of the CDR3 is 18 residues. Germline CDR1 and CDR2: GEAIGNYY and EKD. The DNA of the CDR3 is TGTGCCTGTGACACGGTCTGGGGGAGCTCCTGGGACACCCGACGGATGTTTTTC. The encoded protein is CACDTVWGSSWDTRRMFF.

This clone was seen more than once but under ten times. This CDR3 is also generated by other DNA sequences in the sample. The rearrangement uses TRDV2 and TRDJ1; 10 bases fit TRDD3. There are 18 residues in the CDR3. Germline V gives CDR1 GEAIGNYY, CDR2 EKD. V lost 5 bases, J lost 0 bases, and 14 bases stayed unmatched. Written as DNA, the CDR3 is TGTGCCTGTGGCACACAACTGGGGGATCGCGGCGACACCGATAAACTCATCTTT. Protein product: CACGTQLGDRGDTDKLIF.

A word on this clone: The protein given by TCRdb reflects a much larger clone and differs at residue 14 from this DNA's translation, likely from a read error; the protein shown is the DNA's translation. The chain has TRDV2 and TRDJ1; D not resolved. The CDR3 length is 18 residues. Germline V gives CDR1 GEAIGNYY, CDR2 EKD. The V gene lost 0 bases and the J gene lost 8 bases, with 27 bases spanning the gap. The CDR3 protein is CACDTVATLGPRVEKLIF. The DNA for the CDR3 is TGTGCCTGTGACACCGTAGCCACCCTCGGGCCCCGTGTCGAAAAACTCATCTTT.

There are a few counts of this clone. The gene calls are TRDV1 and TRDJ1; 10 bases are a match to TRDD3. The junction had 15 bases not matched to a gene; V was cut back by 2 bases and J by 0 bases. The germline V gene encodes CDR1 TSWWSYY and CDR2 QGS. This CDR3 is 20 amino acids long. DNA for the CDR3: TGTGCTCTTGGGGAAAAACCTCCCTCGTACTGGGGGATTGACACCGATAAACTCATCTTT. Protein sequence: CALGEKPPSYWGIDTDKLIF.

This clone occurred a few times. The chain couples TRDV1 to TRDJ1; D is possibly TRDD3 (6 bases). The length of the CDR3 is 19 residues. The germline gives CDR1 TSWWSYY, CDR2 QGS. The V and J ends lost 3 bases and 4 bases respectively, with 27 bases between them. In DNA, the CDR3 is TGTGCTCTTGGGGATCCCTTGGGACCTGGGGACGTCTCCTTCGATAAACTCATCTTT. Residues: CALGDPLGPGDVSFDKLIF.

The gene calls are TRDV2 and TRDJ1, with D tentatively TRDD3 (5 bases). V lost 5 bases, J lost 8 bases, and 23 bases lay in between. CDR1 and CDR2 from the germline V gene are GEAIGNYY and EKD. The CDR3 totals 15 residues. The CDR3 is CACVYFEKGVLKLIF. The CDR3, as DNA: TGTGCCTGTGTTTACTTTGAGAAGGGGGTTTTGAAACTCATCTTT.